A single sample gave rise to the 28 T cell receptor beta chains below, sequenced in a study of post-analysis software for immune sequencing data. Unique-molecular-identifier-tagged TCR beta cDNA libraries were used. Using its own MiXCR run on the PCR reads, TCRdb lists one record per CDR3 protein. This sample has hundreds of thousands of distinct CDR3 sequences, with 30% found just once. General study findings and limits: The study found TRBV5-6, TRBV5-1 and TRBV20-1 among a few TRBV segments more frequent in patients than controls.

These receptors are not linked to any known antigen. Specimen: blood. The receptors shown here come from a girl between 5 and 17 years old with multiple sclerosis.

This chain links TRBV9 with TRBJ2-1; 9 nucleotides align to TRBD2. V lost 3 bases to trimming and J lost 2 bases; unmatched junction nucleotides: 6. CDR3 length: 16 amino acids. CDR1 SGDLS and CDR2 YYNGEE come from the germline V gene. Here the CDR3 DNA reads TGTGCCAGCAGCGAGTCCAGCGGGAGGACCTACAATGAGCAGTTCTTC. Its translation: CASSESSGRTYNEQFF. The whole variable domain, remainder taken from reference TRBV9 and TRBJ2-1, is DSGVTQTPKHLITATGQRVTLRCSPRSGDLSVYWYQQSLDQGLQFLIQYYNGEERAKGNILERFSAQQFPDLHSELNLSSLELGDSALYFCASSESSGRTYNEQFFGPGTRLTVL.

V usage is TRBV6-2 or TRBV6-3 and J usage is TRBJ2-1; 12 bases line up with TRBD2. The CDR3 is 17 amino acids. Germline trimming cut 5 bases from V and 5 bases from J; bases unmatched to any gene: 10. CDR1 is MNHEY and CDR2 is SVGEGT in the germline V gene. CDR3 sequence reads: CASSHDNGLAGNNEQFF. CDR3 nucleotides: TGTGCCAGCAGTCACGACAACGGACTAGCGGGAAACAATGAGCAGTTCTTC.

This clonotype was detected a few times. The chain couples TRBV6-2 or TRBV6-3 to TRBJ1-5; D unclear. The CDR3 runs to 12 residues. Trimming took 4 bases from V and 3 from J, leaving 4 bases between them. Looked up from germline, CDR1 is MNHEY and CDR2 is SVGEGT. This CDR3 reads CASSSDNQPQHF. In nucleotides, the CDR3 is TGTGCCAGCAGTTCCGACAATCAGCCCCAGCATTTT.

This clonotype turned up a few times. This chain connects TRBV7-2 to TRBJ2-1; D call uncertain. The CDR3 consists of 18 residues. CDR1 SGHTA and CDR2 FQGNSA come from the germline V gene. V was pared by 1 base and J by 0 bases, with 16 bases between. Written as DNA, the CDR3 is TGTGCCAGCAGCTTAGGGCGTCGAGCGCGCTACTCCTACAATGAGCAGTTCTTC. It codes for CASSLGRRARYSYNEQFF. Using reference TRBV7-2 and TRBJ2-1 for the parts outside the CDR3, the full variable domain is GAGVSQSPSNKVTEKGKDVELRCDPISGHTALYWYRQSLGQGLEFLIYFQGNSAPDKSGLPSDRFSAERTGGSVSTLTIQRTQQEDSAVYLCASSLGRRARYSYNEQFFGPGTRLTVL.

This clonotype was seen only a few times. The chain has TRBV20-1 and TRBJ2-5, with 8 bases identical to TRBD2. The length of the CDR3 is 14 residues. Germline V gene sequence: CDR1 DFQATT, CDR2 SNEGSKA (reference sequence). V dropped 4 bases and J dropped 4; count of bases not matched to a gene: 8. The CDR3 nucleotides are TGCAGTGCTAATAAAGCGGGAGAGGTAGAGACCCAGTACTTC. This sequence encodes CSANKAGEVETQYF.

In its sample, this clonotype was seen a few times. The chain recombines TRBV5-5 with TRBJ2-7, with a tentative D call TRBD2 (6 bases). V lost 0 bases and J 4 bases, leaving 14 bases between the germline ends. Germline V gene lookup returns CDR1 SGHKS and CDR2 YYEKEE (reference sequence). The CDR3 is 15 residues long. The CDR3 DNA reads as TGTGCCAGCAGCTTGGGTCGGGGGAGGCATTACGAGCAGTACTTC. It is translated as CASSLGRGRHYEQYF.

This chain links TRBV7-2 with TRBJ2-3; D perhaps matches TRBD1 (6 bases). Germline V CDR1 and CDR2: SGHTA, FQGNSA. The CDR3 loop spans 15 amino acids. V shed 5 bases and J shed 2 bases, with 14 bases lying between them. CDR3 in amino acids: CASSRDRFSTDTQYF. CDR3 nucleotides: TGTGCCAGCAGCCGTGACAGGTTTTCCACAGATACGCAGTATTTT.

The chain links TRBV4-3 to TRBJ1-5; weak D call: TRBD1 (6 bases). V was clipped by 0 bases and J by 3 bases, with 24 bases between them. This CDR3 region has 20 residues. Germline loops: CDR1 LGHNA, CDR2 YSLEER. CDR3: CASSQDFGGRRQLFNQPQHF. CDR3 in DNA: TGCGCCAGCAGCCAAGATTTTGGGGGCCGACGGCAGCTGTTCAATCAGCCCCAGCATTTT.

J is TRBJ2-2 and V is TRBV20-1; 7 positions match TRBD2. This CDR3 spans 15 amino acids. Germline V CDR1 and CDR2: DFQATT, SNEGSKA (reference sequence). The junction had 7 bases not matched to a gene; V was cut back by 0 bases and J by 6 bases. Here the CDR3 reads CSARDIVGGPGELFF. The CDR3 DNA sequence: TGCAGTGCTAGAGATATTGTGGGAGGGCCCGGGGAGCTGTTTTTT.

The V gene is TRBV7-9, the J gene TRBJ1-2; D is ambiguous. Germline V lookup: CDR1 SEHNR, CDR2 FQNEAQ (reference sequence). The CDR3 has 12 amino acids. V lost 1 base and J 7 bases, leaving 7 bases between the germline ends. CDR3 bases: TGTGCCAGCAGCTTAGGGCCCCGTGGCTACACCTTC. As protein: CASSLGPRGYTF.

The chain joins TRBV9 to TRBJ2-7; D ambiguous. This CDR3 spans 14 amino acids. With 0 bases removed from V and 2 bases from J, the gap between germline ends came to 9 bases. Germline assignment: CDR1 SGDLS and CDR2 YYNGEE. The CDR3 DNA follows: TGTGCCAGCAGCGTAGGGCCTACCGCCTACGAGCAGTACTTC. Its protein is CASSVGPTAYEQYF.

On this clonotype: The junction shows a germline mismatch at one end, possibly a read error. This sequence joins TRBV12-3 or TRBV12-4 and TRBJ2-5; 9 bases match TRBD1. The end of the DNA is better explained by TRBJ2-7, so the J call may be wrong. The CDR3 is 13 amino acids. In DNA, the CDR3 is TGTACCAGTAGTTTGGGACAGGGCTACGAGCAGTACTTC. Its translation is CTSSLGQGYEQYF.

The CDR3, as DNA: TGCAGTGCTAGAGATCTATCGTCTAGCAGGGTCCTCGAGCAGTACTTC. Translated, it gives CSARDLSSSRVLEQYF. The chain joins TRBV20-1 to TRBJ2-7; D may match TRBD1 or TRBD2 (5 bases each). Germline V gives CDR1 DFQATT, CDR2 SNEGSKA (reference sequence). V was shortened by 0 bases and J by 6 bases, with 21 bases between the two germline ends. This CDR3 comprises 16 residues.

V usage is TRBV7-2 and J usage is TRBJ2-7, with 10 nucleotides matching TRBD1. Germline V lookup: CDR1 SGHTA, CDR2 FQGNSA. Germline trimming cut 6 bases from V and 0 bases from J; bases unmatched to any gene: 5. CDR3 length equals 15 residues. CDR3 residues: CASRTGTGASYEQYF. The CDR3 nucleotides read TGTGCCAGCAGAACCGGGACAGGGGCCTCCTACGAGCAGTACTTC.

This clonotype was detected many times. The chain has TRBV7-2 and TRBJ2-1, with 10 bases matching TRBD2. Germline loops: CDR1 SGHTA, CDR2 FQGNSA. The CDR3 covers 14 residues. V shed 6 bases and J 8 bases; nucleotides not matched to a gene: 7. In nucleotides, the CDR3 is TGTGCCAGCAGTAAGAAGCGGGAGGGCCATGAGCAGTTCTTC. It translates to CASSKKREGHEQFF.

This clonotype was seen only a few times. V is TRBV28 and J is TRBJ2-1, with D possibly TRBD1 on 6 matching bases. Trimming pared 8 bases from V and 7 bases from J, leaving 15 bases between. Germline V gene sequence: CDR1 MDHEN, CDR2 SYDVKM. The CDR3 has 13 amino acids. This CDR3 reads CASRRGNANEQFF. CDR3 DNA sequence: TGTGCCAGCCGCAGGGGAAACGCTAATGAGCAGTTCTTC.

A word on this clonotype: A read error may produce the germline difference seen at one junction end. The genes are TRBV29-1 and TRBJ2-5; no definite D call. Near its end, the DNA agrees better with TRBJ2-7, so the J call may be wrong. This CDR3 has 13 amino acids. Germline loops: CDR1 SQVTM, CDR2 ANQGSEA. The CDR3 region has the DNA TGCAGCGTTAAAGATCGTGGACGATACGAGCAGTACTTC. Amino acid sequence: CSVKDRGRYEQYF.

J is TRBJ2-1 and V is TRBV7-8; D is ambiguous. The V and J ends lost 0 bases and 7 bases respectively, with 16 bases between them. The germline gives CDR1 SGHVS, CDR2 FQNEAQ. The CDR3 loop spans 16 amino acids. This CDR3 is CASSLAGPQVANEQFF. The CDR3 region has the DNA TGTGCCAGCAGCTTAGCGGGCCCCCAGGTCGCGAATGAGCAGTTCTTC.

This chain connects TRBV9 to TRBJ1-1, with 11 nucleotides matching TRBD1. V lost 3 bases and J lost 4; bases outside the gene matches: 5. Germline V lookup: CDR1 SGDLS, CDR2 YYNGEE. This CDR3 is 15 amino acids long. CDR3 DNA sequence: TGTGCCAGCAGCGGGCTCGGGACAGGGGGCACTGAAGCTTTCTTT. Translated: CASSGLGTGGTEAFF.

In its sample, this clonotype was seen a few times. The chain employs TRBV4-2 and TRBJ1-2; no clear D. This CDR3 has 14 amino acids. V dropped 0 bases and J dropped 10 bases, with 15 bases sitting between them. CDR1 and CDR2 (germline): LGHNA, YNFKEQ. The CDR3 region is CASSQEVELPAYTF. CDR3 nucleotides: TGTGCCAGCAGCCAAGAGGTAGAGCTGCCAGCCTACACCTTC.

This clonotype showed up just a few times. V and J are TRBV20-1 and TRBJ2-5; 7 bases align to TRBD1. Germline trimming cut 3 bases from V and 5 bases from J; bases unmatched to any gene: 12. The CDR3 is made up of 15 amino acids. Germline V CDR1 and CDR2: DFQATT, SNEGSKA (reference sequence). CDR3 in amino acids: CSASPQGESQETQYF. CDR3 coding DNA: TGCAGTGCTAGCCCTCAGGGGGAGAGCCAGGAGACCCAGTACTTC.

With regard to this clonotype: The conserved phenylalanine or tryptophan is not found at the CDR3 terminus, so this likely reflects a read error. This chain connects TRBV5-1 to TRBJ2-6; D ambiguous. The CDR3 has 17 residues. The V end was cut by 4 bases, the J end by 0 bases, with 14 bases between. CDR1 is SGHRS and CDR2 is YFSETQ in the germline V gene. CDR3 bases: TGCGCCAGCAGCCCACTGACGCTCAGCTCTGGGGCCAACGTCCTGACTTTA. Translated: CASSPLTLSSGANVLTL.

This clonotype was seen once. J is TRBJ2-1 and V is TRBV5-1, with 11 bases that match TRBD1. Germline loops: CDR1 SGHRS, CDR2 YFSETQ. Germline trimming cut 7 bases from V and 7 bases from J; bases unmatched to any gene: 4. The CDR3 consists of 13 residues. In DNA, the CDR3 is TGCGCCAGCGGACAGGGGGCTGGTAATGAGCAGTTCTTC. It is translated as CASGQGAGNEQFF.

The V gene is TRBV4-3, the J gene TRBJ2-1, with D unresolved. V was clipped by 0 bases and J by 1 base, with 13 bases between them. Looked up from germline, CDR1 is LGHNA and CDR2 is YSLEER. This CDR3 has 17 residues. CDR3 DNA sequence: TGCGCCAGCAGCCAAGATCGTTTTAGGAATTCCTACAATGAGCAGTTCTTC. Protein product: CASSQDRFRNSYNEQFF.

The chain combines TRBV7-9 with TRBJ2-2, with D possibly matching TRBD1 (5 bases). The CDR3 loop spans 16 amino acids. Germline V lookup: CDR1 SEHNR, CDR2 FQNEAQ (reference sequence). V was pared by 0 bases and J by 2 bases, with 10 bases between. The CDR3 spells CASSLARQSNTGELFF. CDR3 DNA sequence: TGTGCCAGCAGCTTAGCCCGACAGAGTAACACCGGGGAGCTGTTTTTT.

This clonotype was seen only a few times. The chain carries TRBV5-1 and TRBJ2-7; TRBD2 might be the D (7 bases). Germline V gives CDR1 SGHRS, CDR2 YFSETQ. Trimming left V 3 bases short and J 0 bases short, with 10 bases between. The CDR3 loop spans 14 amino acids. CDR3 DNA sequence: TGCGCCAGCAGCTGGGGGGGCAACTCCTACGAGCAGTACTTC. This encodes CASSWGGNSYEQYF.

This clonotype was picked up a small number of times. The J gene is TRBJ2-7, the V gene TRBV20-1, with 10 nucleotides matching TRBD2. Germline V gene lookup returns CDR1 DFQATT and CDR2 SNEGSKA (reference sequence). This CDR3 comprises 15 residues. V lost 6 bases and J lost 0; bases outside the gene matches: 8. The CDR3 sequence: CSAVGLAVYSYEQYF. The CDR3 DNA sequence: TGCAGTGCCGTAGGACTAGCGGTCTACTCCTACGAGCAGTACTTC.

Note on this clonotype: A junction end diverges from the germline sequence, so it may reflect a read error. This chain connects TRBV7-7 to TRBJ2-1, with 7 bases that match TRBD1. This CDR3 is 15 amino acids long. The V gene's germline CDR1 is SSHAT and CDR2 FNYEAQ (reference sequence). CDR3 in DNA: TGTGCTAGCAGCTTAAGGCTGGGACAGTACAATGAGCAGTTCTTC. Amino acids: CASSLRLGQYNEQFF.